Included here is one T cell receptor (beta chain) sequence, with context. The entry originates in a study of T cell repertoires in cytomegalovirus infection. Study overall: CMV infection plus the matching HLA type was flagged by public TCR beta signatures.

TCRdb itself ran the reads through MiXCR, one entry per CDR3 protein. The table includes 150,000 to 200,000 distinct CDR3 sequences, 28% detected once. Sequencing was done on a sample of PBMCs. The TCR originated in a human donor in good health (CMV status not recorded). Some clones in this sample may be carry-over from other donors' samples.

The CDR3, as DNA: TGTGCCAGCAGCCCAAGGGACAGCAGCTCTGGAAACACCATATATTTT. Residues: CASSPRDSSSGNTIYF. The chain combines TRBV11-2 with TRBJ1-3, with TRBD1 matching 7 bases. V lost 5 bases to trimming and J lost 0 bases; unmatched junction nucleotides: 7. CDR3 length: 16 residues. Germline V CDR1 and CDR2: SGHAT, FQNNGV. The variable domain in full, with the rest retrieved from reference TRBV11-2 and TRBJ1-3, is EAGVAQSPRYKIIEKRQSVAFWCNPISGHATLYWYQQILGQGPKLLIQFQNNGVVDDSQLPKDRFSAERLKGVDSTLKIQPAKLEDSAVYLCASSPRDSSSGNTIYFGEGSWLTVV.